A selection of T cell receptor beta chains follows, all from one sample in a study of blood T cells in healthy people across ages. TCRdb re-derived calls from the 5' RACE reads in MiXCR, one entry per CDR3 protein. The sample carries about 760,000 distinct CDR3 sequences, around a quarter recorded once. This sample also belongs to another study, concerning T cells of mothers and their children.

The specimen was blood. The receptors stem from a boy between 10 and 17 years old in good health. Each CDR3 is given with its conserved first and last residue. Each record gives: J gene, V gene, D gene, CDR3 protein. A D gene is named only where the DNA matches it firmly.

. | TRBV7-9 | TRBD2 | CASSEREGSYEQYF
TRBJ2-4 | TRBV3-1 | . | CASSQVVNEELIAKNIQYF
. | TRBV27 | . | CASSASRGPQHEQFF
TRBJ2-5 | TRBV29-1 | TRBD2 | CSVDVGLEQETQYF
TRBJ2-2 | TRBV5-1 | . | CASSLQFANTGELFF
TRBJ1-1 | TRBV7-2 | TRBD1 | CASSLLGRQGNTEAFF
TRBJ2-5 | TRBV3-1 | . | CASSPILNQETQYF
TRBJ2-1 | TRBV29-1 | TRBD2 | CSVGGTSGYNEQFF
TRBJ2-5 | TRBV7-2 | TRBD2 | CASSFNLAGAETQYF
. | TRBV20-1 | TRBD2 | CSATLLAGRLDEQFF
TRBJ2-7 | TRBV25-1 | . | CASSPSGRGGEQYF
TRBJ2-7 | TRBV7-2 | . | CASSPRGENLYEQYF
TRBJ2-7 | TRBV3-1 | TRBD2 | CASSQEGLAGQYEQYF
TRBJ2-1 | TRBV7-9 | TRBD1 | CASSTDRGRNEQFF
TRBJ2-5 | TRBV14 | . | CASSQLSAQQYF
TRBJ2-7 | TRBV6-6 | TRBD1 | CASKETGGYEQYF
TRBJ1-1 | TRBV20-1 | . | CSAAGWNTEAFF
TRBJ1-1 | TRBV12-3/TRBV12-4 | . | CASSLVQHTEAFF
TRBJ2-2 | TRBV7-2 | . | CASSLDREETGELFF
TRBJ2-5 | TRBV7-6 | . | CAGSPMGTQYF
. | TRBV7-8 | . | CASSLGPLTYEQYF
TRBJ2-6 | TRBV5-1 | TRBD1 | CASSITGAYSGANVLTF
TRBJ2-1 | TRBV3-1 | . | CASSQTGNEQFF
TRBJ1-4 | TRBV20-1 | . | CSARVTEEGEKLFF
TRBJ1-3 | TRBV6-6 | . | CASRTTGNTIYF
TRBJ2-5 | TRBV20-1 | . | CSARDMRRGGLQETQYF
TRBJ2-1 | TRBV5-1 | . | CASSSDWEGYNEQFF
TRBJ1-5 | TRBV11-2 | . | CASSLGQTTQPQHF
TRBJ2-6 | TRBV28 | . | CASSGAANVLTF
. | TRBV4-1 | TRBD1 | CASSSRAQGDEQYF
TRBJ1-6 | TRBV7-9 | . | CASSLGAVRDSPLHF
TRBJ1-5 | TRBV20-1 | . | CSARTGQLSNQPQHF
. | TRBV29-1 | . | CSVVMGGMPQYF
TRBJ1-4 | TRBV6-6 | . | CASSYPRSATNEKLFF
TRBJ2-5 | TRBV20-1 | TRBD2 | CSARGNSGSRETQYF
. | TRBV7-6 | . | CASSLAADGSYEQYF
TRBJ1-5 | TRBV7-9 | . | CASSLDGGGAQHF
TRBJ2-5 | TRBV20-1 | . | CSARAQRFARETQYF
TRBJ2-1 | TRBV12-3/TRBV12-4 | TRBD2 | CASSPTLSGGSYNGQFF
TRBJ2-5 | TRBV29-1 | . | CSVVPRLYQETQYF
TRBJ2-5 | TRBV7-8 | . | CASSLTPEALAETQYF
TRBJ1-2 | TRBV5-1 | . | CASIVDSSHGYTF
TRBJ2-1 | TRBV7-9 | . | CASSSGLWLSYNEQFF
TRBJ2-2 | TRBV12-3/TRBV12-4 | . | CASGLPGMGGELFF
TRBJ1-4 | TRBV6-2/TRBV6-3 | . | CASRADRDLEKLFF
TRBJ1-1 | TRBV20-1 | . | CSARGEGDTEAFF
TRBJ2-1 | TRBV10-3 | . | CAIATVMGSNNEQFF
TRBJ1-5 | TRBV29-1 | TRBD1 | CSASQGTGQPQHF
TRBJ1-1 | TRBV5-1 | . | CASSSTGGDTEAFF
TRBJ2-5 | TRBV12-3/TRBV12-4 | . | CASNRLPEETQYF
TRBJ2-5 | TRBV24-1 | TRBD2 | CATSDRRLAGQETQYF
TRBJ2-6 | TRBV5-1 | . | CASSLGGGLSGANVLTF
TRBJ2-3 | TRBV10-3 | TRBD2 | CAISTGTSGVADTQYF
TRBJ1-5 | TRBV3-1 | . | CASSQRENDQPQHF
TRBJ2-5 | TRBV4-1 | . | CASSQEVSAGQETQYF
TRBJ2-4 | TRBV5-1 | TRBD1 | CASSGGQGAQNIQYF
TRBJ2-2 | TRBV7-2 | TRBD1 | CASSPAEDRADTGELFF
TRBJ2-5 | TRBV3-1 | . | CASSQERRAKETQYF
TRBJ1-2 | TRBV9 | TRBD1 | CASSVARDRGLINYGYTF
TRBJ2-3 | TRBV7-3 | TRBD2 | CASSLTAGVGADTQYF